The sequence of this T cell receptor beta chain was determined in a study of early T cells in non-severe SARS-CoV-2 infection. Looking at the study overall: Chains were unpaired, as sequencing was done on bulk RNA from unsorted whole blood. Findings of the study overall: Sequences matched to VDJdb favored anti-spike CD8 responses, while private and CD4 specificities were missed.

This clonotype showed up many times. Its antigen is unidentified. TCRdb re-called the 5' RACE reads with MiXCR, one entry per CDR3 protein. The sample holds tens of thousands of distinct CDR3 sequences, 9.5% to 15% seen once. Germline-derived CDR1 and CDR2 are SGHAT and FQNNGV. The V and J ends lost 3 bases and 2 bases respectively, with 17 bases between them. The length of the CDR3 is 17 residues. The receptor was derived from an adult who was a healthcare worker with PCR-confirmed SARS-CoV-2 infection or an uninfected control (not recorded which). The sample was whole blood. The chain uses TRBV11-2 and TRBJ2-1; D ambiguous. The CDR3 here is CASSFPKNGVAYNEQFF. Here the CDR3 DNA reads TGTGCCAGCAGCTTCCCTAAGAATGGGGTCGCCTACAATGAGCAGTTCTTC. Complete variable domain (other parts from reference TRBV11-2 and TRBJ2-1): EAGVAQSPRYKIIEKRQSVAFWCNPISGHATLYWYQQILGQGPKLLIQFQNNGVVDDSQLPKDRFSAERLKGVDSTLKIQPAKLEDSAVYLCASSFPKNGVAYNEQFFGPGTRLTVL.